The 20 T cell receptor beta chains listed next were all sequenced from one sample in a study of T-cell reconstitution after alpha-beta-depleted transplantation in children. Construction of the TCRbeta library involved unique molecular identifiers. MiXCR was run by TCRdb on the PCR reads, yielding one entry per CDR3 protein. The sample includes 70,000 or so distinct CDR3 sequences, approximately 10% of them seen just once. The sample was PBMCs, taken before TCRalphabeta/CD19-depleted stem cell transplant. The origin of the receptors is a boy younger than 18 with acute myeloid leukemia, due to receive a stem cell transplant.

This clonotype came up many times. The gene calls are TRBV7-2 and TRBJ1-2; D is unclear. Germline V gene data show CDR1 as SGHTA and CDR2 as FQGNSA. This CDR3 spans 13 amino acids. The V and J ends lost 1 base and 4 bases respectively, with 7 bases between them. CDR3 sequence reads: CASSLEGIYGYTF. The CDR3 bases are TGTGCCAGCAGCTTAGAGGGCATCTATGGCTACACCTTC. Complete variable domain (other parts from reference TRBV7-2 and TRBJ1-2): GAGVSQSPSNKVTEKGKDVELRCDPISGHTALYWYRQSLGQGLEFLIYFQGNSAPDKSGLPSDRFSAERTGGSVSTLTIQRTQQEDSAVYLCASSLEGIYGYTFGSGTRLTVV.

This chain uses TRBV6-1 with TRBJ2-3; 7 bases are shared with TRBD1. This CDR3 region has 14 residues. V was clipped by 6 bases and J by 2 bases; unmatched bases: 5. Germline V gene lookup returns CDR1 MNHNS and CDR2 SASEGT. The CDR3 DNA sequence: TGTGCCAGCAGATCACAGGGGCTCACAGATACGCAGTATTTT. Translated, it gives CASRSQGLTDTQYF.

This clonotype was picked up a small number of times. The CDR3 reads CASSSGLAGSTDTQYF. The CDR3 DNA reads TGTGCCAGCAGCTCCGGACTAGCGGGGAGCACAGATACGCAGTATTTT. The chain joins TRBV11-3 to TRBJ2-3, with TRBD2 matching over 12 bases. CDR1 is SGHNT and CDR2 is YENEEA in the germline V gene. This CDR3 is 16 amino acids long. Trimming cost V 4 bases and J 0 bases; bases outside gene matches: 2.

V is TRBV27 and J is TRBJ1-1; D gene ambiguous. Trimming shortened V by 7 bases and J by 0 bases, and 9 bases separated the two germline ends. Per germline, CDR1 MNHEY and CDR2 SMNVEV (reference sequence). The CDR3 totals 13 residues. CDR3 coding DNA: TGTGCCAGCAAATTGGGGATGAACACTGAAGCTTTCTTT. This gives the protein CASKLGMNTEAFF.

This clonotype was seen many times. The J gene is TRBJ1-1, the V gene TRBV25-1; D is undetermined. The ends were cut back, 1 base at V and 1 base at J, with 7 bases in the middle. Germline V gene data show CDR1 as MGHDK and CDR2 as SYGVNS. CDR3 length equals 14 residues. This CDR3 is CASSEFGGNTEAFF. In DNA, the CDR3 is TGTGCCAGCAGTGAATTCGGCGGGAACACTGAAGCTTTCTTT.

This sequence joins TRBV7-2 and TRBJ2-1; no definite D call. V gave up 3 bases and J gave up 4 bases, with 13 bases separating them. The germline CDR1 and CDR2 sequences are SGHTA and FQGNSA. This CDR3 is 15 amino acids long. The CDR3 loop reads CASSLEPGRYNEQFF. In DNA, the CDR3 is TGTGCCAGCAGCTTGGAACCCGGGCGGTACAATGAGCAGTTCTTC.

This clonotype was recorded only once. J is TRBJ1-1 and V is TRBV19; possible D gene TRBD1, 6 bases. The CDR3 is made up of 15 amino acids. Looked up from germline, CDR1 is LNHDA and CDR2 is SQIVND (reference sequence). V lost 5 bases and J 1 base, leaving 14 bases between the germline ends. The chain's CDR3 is CASSVGGQPNTEAFF. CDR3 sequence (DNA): TGTGCCAGTAGTGTCGGAGGACAGCCGAACACTGAAGCTTTCTTT.

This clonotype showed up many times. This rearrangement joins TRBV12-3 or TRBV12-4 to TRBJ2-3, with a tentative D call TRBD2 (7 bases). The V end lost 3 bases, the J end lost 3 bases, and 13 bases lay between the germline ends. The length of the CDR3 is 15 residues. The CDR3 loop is CASSLSGGLTDTQYF. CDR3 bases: TGTGCCAGCAGTTTGTCGGGGGGCCTGACAGATACGCAGTATTTT.

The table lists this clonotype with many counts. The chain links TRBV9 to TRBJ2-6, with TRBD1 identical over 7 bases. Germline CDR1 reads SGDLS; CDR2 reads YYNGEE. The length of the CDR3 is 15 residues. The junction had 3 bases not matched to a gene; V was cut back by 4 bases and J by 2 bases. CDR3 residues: CASSQGQTGANVLTF. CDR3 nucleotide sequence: TGTGCCAGCAGCCAGGGACAGACTGGGGCCAACGTCCTGACTTTC.

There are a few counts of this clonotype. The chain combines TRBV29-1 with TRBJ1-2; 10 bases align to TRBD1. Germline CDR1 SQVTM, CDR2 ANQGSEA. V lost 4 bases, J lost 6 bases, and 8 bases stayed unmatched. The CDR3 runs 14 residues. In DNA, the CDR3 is TGCAGCGTTGGTCTTGGGGACAGGGGAAATGGCTACACCTTC. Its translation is CSVGLGDRGNGYTF. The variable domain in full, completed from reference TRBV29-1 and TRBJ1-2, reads SAVISQKPSRDICQRGTSLTIQCQVDSQVTMMFWYRQQPGQSLTLIATANQGSEATYESGFVIDKFPISRPNLTFSTLTVSNMSPEDSSIYLCSVGLGDRGNGYTFGSGTRLTVV.

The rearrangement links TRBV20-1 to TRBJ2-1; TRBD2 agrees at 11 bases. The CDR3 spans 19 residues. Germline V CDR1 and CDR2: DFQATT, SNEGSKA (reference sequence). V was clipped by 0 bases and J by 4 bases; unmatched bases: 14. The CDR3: CSARDLRASGRSGYNEQFF. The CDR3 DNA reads TGCAGTGCTAGAGATCTCCGGGCTAGCGGGAGGTCGGGGTACAATGAGCAGTTCTTC.

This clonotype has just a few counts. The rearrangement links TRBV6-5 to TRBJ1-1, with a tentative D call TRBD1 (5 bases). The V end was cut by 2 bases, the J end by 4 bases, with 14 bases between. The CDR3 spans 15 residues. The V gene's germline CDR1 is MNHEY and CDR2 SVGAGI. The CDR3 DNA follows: TGTGCCAGCAGTTACACGGGGGGGAGAGCCACTGAAGCTTTCTTT. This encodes CASSYTGGRATEAFF.

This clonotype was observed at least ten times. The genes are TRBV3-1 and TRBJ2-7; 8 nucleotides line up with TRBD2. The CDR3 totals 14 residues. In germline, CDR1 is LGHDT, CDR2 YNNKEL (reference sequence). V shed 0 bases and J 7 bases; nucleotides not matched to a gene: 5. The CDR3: CASSQELAVGEQYF. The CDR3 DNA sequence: TGTGCCAGCAGCCAAGAACTAGCGGTAGGTGAGCAGTACTTC.

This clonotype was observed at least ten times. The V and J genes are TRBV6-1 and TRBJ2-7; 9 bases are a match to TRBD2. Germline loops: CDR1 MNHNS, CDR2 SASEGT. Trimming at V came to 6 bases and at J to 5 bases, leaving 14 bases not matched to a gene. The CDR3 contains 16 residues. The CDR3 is CASRQAGTSSANEQYV. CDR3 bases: TGTGCCAGCAGGCAAGCCGGGACTAGCTCGGCCAACGAGCAGTACGTC.

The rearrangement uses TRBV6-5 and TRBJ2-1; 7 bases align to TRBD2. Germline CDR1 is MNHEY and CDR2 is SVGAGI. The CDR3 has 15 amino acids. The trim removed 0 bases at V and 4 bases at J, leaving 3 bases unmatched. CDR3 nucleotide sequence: TGTGCCAGCAGTTACTCGCGCGGGAGTTACAATGAGCAGTTCTTC. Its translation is CASSYSRGSYNEQFF.

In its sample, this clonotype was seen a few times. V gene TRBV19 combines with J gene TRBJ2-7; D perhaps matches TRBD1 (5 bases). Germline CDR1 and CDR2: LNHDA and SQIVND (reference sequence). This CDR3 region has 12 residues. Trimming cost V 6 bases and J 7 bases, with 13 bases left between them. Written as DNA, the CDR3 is TGTGCCAGTAGGACCTGGGGCGGTGAGCAGTACTTC. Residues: CASRTWGGEQYF. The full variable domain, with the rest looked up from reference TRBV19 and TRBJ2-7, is DGGITQSPKYLFRKEGQNVTLSCEQNLNHDAMYWYRQDPGQGLRLIYYSQIVNDFQKGDIAEGYSVSREKKESFPLTVTSAQKNPTAFYLCASRTWGGEQYFGPGTRLTVT.

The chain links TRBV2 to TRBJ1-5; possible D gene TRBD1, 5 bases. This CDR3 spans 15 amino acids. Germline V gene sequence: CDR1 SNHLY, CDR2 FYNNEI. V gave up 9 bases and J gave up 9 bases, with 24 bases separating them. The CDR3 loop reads CASTAYSQGEGPQHF. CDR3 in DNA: TGTGCCAGTACAGCCTACTCCCAGGGTGAGGGGCCCCAGCATTTT.

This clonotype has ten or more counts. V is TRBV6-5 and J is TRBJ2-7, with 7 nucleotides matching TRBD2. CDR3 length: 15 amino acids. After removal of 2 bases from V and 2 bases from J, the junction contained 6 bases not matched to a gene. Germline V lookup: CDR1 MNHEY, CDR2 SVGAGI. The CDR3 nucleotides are TGTGCCAGCAGTTACAGGGAGGGTAGGCCCTACGAGCAGTACGTC. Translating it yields CASSYREGRPYEQYV.

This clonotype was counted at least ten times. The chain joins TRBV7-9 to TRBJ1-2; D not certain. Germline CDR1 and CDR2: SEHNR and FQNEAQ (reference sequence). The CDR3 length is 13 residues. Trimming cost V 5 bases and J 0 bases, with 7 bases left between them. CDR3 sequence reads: CASSRSANYGYTF. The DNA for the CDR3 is TGTGCCAGCAGCCGCTCCGCTAACTATGGCTACACCTTC.

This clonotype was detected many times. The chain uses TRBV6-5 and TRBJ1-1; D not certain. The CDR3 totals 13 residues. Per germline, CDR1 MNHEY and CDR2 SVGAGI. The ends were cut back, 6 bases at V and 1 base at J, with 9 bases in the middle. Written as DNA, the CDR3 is TGTGCCAGCAGGGGCAGATGGAACACTGAAGCTTTCTTT. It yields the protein CASRGRWNTEAFF.